This entry concerns a single T cell receptor (beta chain). As handled by the study authors: Amplification with reference gene primers provided the estimates of nucleated cell counts. Using immunoSEQ multiplex PCR, the repertoire was profiled, and TCRdb retains in-frame clones only, with some absent. The V and J calls and clone size are taken from that table; D and trimming were inferred from the DNA. The table lists 180,000 or so clones, 76% of them singletons. This entry is derived from a study of blood T cell repertoires in COVID-19. About the research overall: From the United States, Italy and Spain came samples of acute and convalescent COVID-19. The analysed material was cDNA or gDNA that came from T cells, B-cell-depleted T cells, or PBMCs.

Germline V gene sequence: CDR1 LNHNV, CDR2 YYDKDF (reference sequence). The CDR3 loop spans 12 amino acids. Trimming cost V 4 bases and J 0 bases, with 3 bases left between them. This sequence originates from a woman aged 45-65 years with active or convalescent COVID-19. Sequencing was carried out using peripheral blood. This sequence joins TRBV15 and TRBJ1-2, with D uncertain. CDR3 sequence reads: CATSTANYGYTF. The CDR3 bases are TGTGCCACCAGCACGGCTAACTATGGCTACACCTTC. The entire variable domain, with the rest obtained from reference TRBV15 and TRBJ1-2, is as follows: DAMVIQNPRYQVTQFGKPVTLSCSQTLNHNVMYWYQQKSSQAPKLLFHYYDKDFNNEADTPDNFQSRRPNTSFCFLDIRSPGLGDTAMYLCATSTANYGYTFGSGTRLTVV.